The T cell receptor (beta chain) under discussion was sequenced for a study of cytomegalovirus exposure and HLA in healthy donors. V was pared by 6 bases and J by 2 bases, with 23 bases between. The CDR3 totals 17 residues. CDR1 is SGHRS and CDR2 is YFSETQ in the germline V gene. 60 Vbeta and 13 Jbeta primers were used in PCR. Original analysis: Later, tens of millions of unique TCR beta chains were counted in an analysis, and approximately 10 million of them were shared. Some clones are missing from TCRdb's copy, which holds only in-frame ones; the method was immunoSEQ multiplex PCR. The V and J calls and clone size come from that table; D and trimming were worked out from the DNA. This sample lists 140,000 to 150,000 clones; its ten largest clones have 0.8% to 1%. Of note for this clone: What it recognizes is unknown.

Broader study findings: Evidence from a later analysis indicated that most CMV-associated TCR beta chains looked HLA-restricted. Earlier analysis found most TCR beta V segments productive about 87% or about 30% of the time.

The TCR sequence derives from a male donor in good health and CMV-seronegative. Sequencing used PBMCs. The V and J genes are TRBV5-1 and TRBJ1-2; perhaps TRBD1 as D (6 bases). Here the CDR3 DNA reads TGCGCCAGCACCGAGGGGACACGTGTATCCCCCAACTATGGCTACACCTTC. Its protein is CASTEGTRVSPNYGYTF.